This entry concerns a single TCR beta chain. The antigen this receptor binds is unknown. At one boundary the junction diverges from the germline segment, which might be a read error. This sample was taken from a study of blood T cells in healthy people across ages (dated by TCRdb to 2013 to 2016). In terms of the full investigation: Template switching captured roughly one uniquely barcoded TCR beta cDNA molecule per two T cells in model experiments. Using deep sequencing normalized with unique cDNA molecular identifiers, the study measured how TCR beta repertoire diversity changes with age. The donors were divided into four age groups: young (average around 15 years), middle-aged (about 40), aged (approximately 64) and long-lived (roughly 82). Using the same blood draw, the study looked at two additional independent replicas of 1 million unique cDNA reads for two donors, one aged 18 to 30 and the other aged 80 or older.

The CDR3 holds 19 amino acids from the cysteine to the phenylalanine. The read is trimmed to its CDR3 DNA, 57 bases read in frame from base 1. Based on the germline V gene, the CDR1 and CDR2 sequences are LGHNA and YSLEER. The library was produced with 5' RACE. Sequencing used an Illumina HiSeq 2500. A second about 7 to 11 cycle PCR used a sample-barcoded 5' primer and a J-beta primer mix. Each TCR beta cDNA molecule received a unique molecular identifier from a template-switch 5' adaptor carrying 12 random nucleotides. Each sample yielded at least 2.5 million CDR3-containing paired-end reads. The Mint cDNA synthesis kit, primed by a TRBC-specific oligonucleotide, was used to synthesize first-strand cDNA from all RNA. After uracil-DNA glycosylase treatment, a first 18-cycle PCR used universal primers M1SS and BC2_uni_R on all cDNA. Per the original workflow: For normalization, 1 million high-quality reads were randomly selected from each sample, with every read carrying a distinct molecular identifier. Instead of being binned into consensus sequences, reads with shared molecular identifiers were discarded. MiTCR, run with a Q25 quality threshold and the strictest error-elimination algorithm, handled CDR3 identification, clonotype clustering and error correction. A nonparametric unseen species model using Euler transformation provided a lower-bound estimate of total TCR beta diversity. TCRdb reprocessed the public reads (quality trimming at Q25 with fastp, clone calling with MiXCR) and kept in-frame beta chains. Rows are unified per CDR3 protein, each entry keeping the most common DNA and genes. The V and J calls and clone size are TCRdb's, not the authors'. This sample comprises over 450,000 distinct CDR3 sequences, 20% to 30% of them detected only once. Jointly, the top ten make up just over 8.5% of the sample.

Systemically healthy Caucasian individuals from Russia, some 38 in total and aged roughly 6 to 100 years, were included as donors. About 9.6 milliliters of peripheral blood were collected from each donor into EDTA-treated Vacutainer tubes. PBMCs were isolated by Ficoll-Paque density-gradient centrifugation, with at least 7 million obtained per sample. Total RNA was extracted from PBMCs with Trizol reagent, with at least 5 micrograms obtained per sample. Naive CD45RAhigh/CD27high T cell percentages were measured by flow cytometry on a PBMC aliquot from every donor. Summary of the overall study and its limitations: Because the CMV infection status of the donors was unknown, age-related changes in expanded clonotypes may potentially have been confounded. As age increased, observed TCR beta diversity per million T cells dropped in a roughly linear way, and a significant reduction was already evident by age 40. Total diversity estimates from one million sequenced T cells were considered lower bounds and underestimates. Compared with the aged group, the long-lived group had more naive CD4+ T cells, fewer expanded clones and increased TCR diversity, a pattern suggesting age selection. A strong correlation was found between observed TCR beta diversity and the percentage of naive T cells measured by flow cytometry. Conclusive comparison of naive and antigen-experienced compartments was prevented by the profiling of bulk unsorted PBMCs.

These data also formed part of another study, on T cells of mothers and their children. The second paper states: The donors were nine systemically healthy Caucasian individuals, made up of three mothers and their six children. cDNA synthesis used all of the extracted RNA, with approximately 1.6 ug of RNA in each 15 ul reaction. In the second PCR, the M1S primer added sample barcodes and 2-4 random nucleotides. Each mother yielded over 8.5 million TCR beta CDR3 reads and each child 2.5 million to 3 million reads. Thymic selection shapes the output of TCR recombination in a similar way in related and unrelated pairs, and inherited differences have a minor effect. Normalized repertoire overlap was always slightly but never significantly higher in related than unrelated mother-child pairs. Persistent microchimeric T cell clones were not detected, at a sensitivity of 95 to 100 clones per million clonotypes. To look for features that set related mother-child pairs apart from unrelated individuals, the researchers ran deep NGS to compare the TCR beta repertoires of mothers and children. Mothers averaged roughly 40 +/- 4 years of age and children averaged around 10 +/- 4 years. Libraries were sequenced on Illumina HiSeq 2000 with 100+100 nt paired-end reads after adapter ligation with NEBNext reagents. To prevent cross-contamination, the mother and child libraries were prepared one month apart and sequenced in separate runs. Between 500,000 and 2,000,000 distinct TCR beta clonotypes were identified per donor. Naive TCR beta clonotypes were estimated from low-frequency clonotypes matched to each donor's FACS-determined naive share, without sorting.

The V and J genes are TRBV4-3 and TRBJ1-5, and the D gene may be TRBD1, 5 bases matching. The receptor was derived from a boy under 18 in good health. Sequencing was carried out using blood. The CDR3 loop reads CVSSQESPRVVDSNQPQHF. The nucleotides read TGCGTCAGCAGCCAAGAGTCGCCCAGGGTGGTCGATAGCAATCAGCCCCAGCATTTT.